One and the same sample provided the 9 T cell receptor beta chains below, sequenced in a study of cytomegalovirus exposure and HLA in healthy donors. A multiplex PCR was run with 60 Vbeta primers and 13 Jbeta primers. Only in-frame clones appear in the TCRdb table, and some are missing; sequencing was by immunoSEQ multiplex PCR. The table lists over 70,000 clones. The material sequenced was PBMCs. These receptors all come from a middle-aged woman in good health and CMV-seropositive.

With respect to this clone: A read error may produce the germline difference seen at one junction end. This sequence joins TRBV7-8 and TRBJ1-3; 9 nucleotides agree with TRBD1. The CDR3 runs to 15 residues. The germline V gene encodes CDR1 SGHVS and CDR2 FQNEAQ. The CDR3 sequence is CASKGTGRSGDTIYF. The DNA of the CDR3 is TGTGCCAGCAAAGGGACAGGGAGATCTGGAGACACCATATATTTT.

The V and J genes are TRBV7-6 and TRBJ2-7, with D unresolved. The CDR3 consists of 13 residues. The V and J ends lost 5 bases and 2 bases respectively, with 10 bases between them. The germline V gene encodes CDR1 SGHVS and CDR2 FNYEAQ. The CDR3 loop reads CASSLSPPYEQYF. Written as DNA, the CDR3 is TGTGCCAGCAGCCTATCTCCCCCCTACGAGCAGTACTTC.

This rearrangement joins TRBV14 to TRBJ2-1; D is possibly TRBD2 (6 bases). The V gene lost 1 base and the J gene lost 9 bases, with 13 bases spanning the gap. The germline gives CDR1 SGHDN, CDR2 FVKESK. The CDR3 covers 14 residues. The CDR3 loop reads CASSQVGTSREQFF. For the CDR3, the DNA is TGTGCCAGCAGCCAAGTGGGAACTAGCCGTGAGCAGTTCTTC.

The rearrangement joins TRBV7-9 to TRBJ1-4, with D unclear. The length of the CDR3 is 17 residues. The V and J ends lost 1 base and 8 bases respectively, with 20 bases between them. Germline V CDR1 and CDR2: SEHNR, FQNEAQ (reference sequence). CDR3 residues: CASSLVRGSKALEKLFF. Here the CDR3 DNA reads TGTGCCAGCAGCTTAGTCAGAGGGTCCAAAGCCTTAGAAAAACTGTTTTTT.

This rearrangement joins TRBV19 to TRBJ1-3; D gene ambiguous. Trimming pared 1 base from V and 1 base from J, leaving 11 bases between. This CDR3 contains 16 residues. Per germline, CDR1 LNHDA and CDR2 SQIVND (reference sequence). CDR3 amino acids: CASSIAAHLSGNTIYF. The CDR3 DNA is TGTGCCAGTAGTATAGCTGCACATCTGTCTGGAAACACCATATATTTT.

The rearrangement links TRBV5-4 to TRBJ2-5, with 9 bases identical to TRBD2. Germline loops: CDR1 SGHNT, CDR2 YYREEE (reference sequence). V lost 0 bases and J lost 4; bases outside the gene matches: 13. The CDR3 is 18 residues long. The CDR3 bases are TGTGCCAGCAGCTTGGGGCCTAGTGGCGGGGGGGTGGGAGAGACCCAGTACTTC. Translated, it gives CASSLGPSGGGVGETQYF.

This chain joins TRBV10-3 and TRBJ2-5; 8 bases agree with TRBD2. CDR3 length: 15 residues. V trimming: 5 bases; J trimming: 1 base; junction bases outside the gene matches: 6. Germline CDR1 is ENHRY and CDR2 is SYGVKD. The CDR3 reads CAISNPAGAQETQYF. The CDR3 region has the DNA TGTGCCATCAGTAATCCAGCGGGGGCCCAAGAGACCCAGTACTTC.

The DNA for the CDR3 is TGTGCCAGCAGTCCCCCGACAGGCACGTACGAGCAGTACTTC. Translated: CASSPPTGTYEQYF. This rearrangement joins TRBV6-5 to TRBJ2-7, with a weak D call TRBD1 (6 bases). V was clipped by 5 bases and J by 4 bases, with 15 bases between them. The CDR3 consists of 14 residues. CDR1 and CDR2 from the germline V gene are MNHEY and SVGAGI.

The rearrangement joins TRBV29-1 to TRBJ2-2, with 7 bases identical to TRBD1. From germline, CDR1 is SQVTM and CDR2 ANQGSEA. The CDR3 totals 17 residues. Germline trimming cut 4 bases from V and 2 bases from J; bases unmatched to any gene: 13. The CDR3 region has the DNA TGCAGCGTTGCGGCAAAGGGGGCGATAGGCAACACCGGGGAGCTGTTTTTT. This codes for CSVAAKGAIGNTGELFF.